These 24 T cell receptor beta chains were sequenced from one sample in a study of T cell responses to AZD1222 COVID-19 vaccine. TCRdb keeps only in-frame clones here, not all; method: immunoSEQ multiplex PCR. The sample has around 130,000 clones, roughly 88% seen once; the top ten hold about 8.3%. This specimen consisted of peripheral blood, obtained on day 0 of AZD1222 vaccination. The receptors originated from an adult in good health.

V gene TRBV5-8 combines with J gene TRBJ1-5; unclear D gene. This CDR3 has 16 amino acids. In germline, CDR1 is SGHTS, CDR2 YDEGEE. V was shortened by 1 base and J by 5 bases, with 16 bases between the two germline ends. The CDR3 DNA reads TGTGCCAGCAGCTTGTGGACCGCCAGTCGGGATCAGCCCCAGCATTTT. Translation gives CASSLWTASRDQPQHF. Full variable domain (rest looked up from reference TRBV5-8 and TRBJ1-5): EAGVTQSPTHLIKTRGQQATLRCSPISGHTSVYWYQQALGLGLQFLLWYDEGEERNRGNFPPRFSGRQFPNYSSELNVNALELEDSALYLCASSLWTASRDQPQHFGDGTRLSIL.

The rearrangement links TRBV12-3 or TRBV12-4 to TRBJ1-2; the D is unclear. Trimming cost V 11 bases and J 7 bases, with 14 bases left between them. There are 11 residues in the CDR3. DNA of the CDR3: TGTGCCTCAGGTCGGAGCTCTGGCTACACCTTC. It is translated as CASGRSSGYTF.

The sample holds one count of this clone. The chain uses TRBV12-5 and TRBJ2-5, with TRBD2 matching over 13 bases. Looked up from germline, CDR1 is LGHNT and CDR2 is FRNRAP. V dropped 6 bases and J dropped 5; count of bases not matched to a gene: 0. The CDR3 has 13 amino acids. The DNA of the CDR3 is TGTGCTAGTGGGACTAGCGGGAGGGAGACCCAGTACTTC. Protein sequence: CASGTSGRETQYF. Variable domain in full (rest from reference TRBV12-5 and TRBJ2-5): DARVTQTPRHKVTEMGQEVTMRCQPILGHNTVFWYRQTMMQGLELLAYFRNRAPLDDSGMPKDRFSAEMPDATLATLKIQPSEPRDSAVYFCASGTSGRETQYFGPGTRLLVL.

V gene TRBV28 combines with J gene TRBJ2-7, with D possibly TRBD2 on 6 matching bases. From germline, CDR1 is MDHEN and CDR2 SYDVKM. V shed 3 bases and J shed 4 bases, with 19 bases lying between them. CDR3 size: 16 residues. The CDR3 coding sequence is TGTGCCAGCAGTTTTGGGTCGGCCGGGGGAGGATACGAGCAGTACTTC. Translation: CASSFGSAGGGYEQYF.

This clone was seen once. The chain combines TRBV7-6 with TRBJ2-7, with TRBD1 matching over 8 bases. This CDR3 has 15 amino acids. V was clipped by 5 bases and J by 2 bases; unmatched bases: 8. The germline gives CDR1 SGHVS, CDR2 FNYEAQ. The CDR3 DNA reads TGTGCCAGCAGCCTGACTGACAGGGGTGCCTACGAGCAGTACTTC. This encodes CASSLTDRGAYEQYF.

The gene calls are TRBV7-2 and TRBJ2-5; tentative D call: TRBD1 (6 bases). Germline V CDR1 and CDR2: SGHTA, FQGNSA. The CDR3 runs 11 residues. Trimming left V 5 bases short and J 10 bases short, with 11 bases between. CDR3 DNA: TGTGCCAGCAGCCTCCACAGGGACCAGTACTTC. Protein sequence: CASSLHRDQYF.

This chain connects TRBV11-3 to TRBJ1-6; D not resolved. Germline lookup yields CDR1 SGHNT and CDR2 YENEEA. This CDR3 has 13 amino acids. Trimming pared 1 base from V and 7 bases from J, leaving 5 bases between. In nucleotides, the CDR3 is TGTGCCAGCAGCTTAGGGTCCAATTCACCCCTCCACTTT. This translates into CASSLGSNSPLHF.

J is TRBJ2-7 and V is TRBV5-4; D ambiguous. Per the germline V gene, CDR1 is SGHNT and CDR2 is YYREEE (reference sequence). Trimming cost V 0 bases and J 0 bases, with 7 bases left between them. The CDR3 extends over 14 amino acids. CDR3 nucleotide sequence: TGTGCCAGCAGCTTGGGGCCGTTCTCCTACGAGCAGTACTTC. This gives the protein CASSLGPFSYEQYF.

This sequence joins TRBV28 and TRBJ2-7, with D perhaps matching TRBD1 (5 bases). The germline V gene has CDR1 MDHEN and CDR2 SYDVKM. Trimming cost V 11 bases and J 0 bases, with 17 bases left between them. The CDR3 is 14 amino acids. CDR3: CAGSGAPRSYEQYF. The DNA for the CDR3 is TGTGCCGGGTCTGGGGCTCCCCGCTCCTACGAGCAGTACTTC.

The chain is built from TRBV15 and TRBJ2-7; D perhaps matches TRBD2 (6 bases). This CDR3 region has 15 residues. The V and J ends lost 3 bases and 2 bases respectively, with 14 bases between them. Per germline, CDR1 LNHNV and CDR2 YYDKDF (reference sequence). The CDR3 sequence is CATSSIGGRAYEQYF. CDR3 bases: TGTGCCACCAGCAGTATAGGAGGGAGAGCCTACGAGCAGTACTTC.

Here the CDR3 reads CASALASDKQYF. The CDR3 DNA reads as TGTGCTAGTGCCCTAGCCTCTGACAAGCAGTACTTC. This rearrangement joins TRBV12-5 to TRBJ2-7, with a tentative D call TRBD2 (5 bases). From germline, CDR1 is LGHNT and CDR2 FRNRAP. The V end was cut by 7 bases, the J end by 8 bases, with 15 bases between. This CDR3 is built from 12 residues. The full variable domain, in which reference TRBV12-5 and TRBJ2-7 provide the parts outside the CDR3, is DARVTQTPRHKVTEMGQEVTMRCQPILGHNTVFWYRQTMMQGLELLAYFRNRAPLDDSGMPKDRFSAEMPDATLATLKIQPSEPRDSAVYFCASALASDKQYFGPGTRLTVT.

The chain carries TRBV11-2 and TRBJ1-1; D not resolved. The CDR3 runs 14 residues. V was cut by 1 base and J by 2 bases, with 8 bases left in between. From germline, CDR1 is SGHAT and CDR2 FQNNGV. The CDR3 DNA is TGTGCCAGCAGCTTAGTCGGGATTAACACTGAAGCTTTCTTT. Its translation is CASSLVGINTEAFF.

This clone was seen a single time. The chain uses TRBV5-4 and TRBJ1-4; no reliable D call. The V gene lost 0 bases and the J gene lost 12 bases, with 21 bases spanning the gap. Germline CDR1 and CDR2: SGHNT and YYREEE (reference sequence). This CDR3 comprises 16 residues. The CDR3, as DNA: TGTGCCAGCAGCTTGGACGGCACAGCCCTAATGAAGGAACTGTTTTTT. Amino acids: CASSLDGTALMKELFF.

CDR3 nucleotide sequence: TGTGCCAGCAATAACGACAGCGGGGGCGAGCAGTACTTC. This sequence encodes CASNNDSGGEQYF. The chain is built from TRBV2 and TRBJ2-7; TRBD2 matches at 8 bases. Germline V gene data show CDR1 as SNHLY and CDR2 as FYNNEI. V gave up 7 bases and J gave up 6 bases; unmatched junction bases: 8. This CDR3 region has 13 residues.

CDR3 protein: CAITTGAGGGETQYF. The CDR3 DNA reads TGTGCCATCACTACCGGGGCAGGGGGCGGAGAGACCCAGTACTTC. The chain is built from TRBV28 and TRBJ2-5; 8 nucleotides agree with TRBD1. This CDR3 is 15 amino acids long. J lost 4 bases, V lost 10 bases, and 14 bases had no gene match. Germline V gene data show CDR1 as MDHEN and CDR2 as SYDVKM.

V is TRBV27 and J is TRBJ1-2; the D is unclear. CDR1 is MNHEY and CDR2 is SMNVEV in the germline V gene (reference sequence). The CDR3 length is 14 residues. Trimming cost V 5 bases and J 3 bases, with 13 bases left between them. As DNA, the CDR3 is TGTGCCAGCAGTCCGTCGGGGATTCACTATGGCTACACCTTC. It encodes CASSPSGIHYGYTF.

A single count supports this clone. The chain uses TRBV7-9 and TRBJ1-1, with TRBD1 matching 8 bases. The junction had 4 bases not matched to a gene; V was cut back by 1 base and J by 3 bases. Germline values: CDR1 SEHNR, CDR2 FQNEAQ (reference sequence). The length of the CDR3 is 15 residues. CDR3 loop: CASSLEDRVDTEAFF. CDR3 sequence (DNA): TGTGCCAGCAGCTTAGAGGACAGGGTCGACACTGAAGCTTTCTTT.

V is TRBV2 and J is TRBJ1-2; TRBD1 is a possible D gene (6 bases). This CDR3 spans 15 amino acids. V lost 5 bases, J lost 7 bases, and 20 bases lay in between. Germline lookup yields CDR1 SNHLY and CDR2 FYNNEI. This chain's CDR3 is CASSPYTGLSGGYTF. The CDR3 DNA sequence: TGTGCCAGCAGTCCTTATACAGGGCTGTCAGGTGGCTACACCTTC.

Here the CDR3 reads CASSESTGLYTEAFF. DNA of the CDR3: TGTGCCAGCAGTGAGTCGACAGGCCTGTACACTGAAGCTTTCTTT. The chain is built from TRBV25-1 and TRBJ1-1, with a possible D match to TRBD1 (6 bases). From germline, CDR1 is MGHDK and CDR2 SYGVNS. V was clipped by 3 bases and J by 3 bases, with 14 bases between them. The CDR3 has 15 amino acids. The full variable domain, with the rest looked up from reference TRBV25-1 and TRBJ1-1, is EADIYQTPRYLVIGTGKKITLECSQTMGHDKMYWYQQDPGMELHLIHYSYGVNSTEKGDLSSESTVSRIRTEHFPLTLESARPSHTSQYLCASSESTGLYTEAFFGQGTRLTVV.

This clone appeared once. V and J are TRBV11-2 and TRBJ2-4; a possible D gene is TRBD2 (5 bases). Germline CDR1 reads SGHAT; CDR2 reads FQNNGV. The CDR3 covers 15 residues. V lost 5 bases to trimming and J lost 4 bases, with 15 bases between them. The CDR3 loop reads CASSLGVTVKNIQYF. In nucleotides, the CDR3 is TGTGCCAGCAGCCTCGGGGTTACGGTGAAAAACATTCAGTACTTC.

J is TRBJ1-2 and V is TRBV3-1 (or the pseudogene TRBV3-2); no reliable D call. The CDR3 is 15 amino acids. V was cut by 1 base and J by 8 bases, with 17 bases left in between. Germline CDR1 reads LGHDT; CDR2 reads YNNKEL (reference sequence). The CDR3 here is CASSQGTWGGLGYTF. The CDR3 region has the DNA TGTGCCAGCAGCCAAGGCACATGGGGAGGGCTCGGCTACACCTTC.

CDR3 region: CATSKTGLEQYF. As DNA, the CDR3 is TGTGCCACCAGCAAGACAGGGCTCGAGCAGTACTTC. The rearrangement joins TRBV24-1 to TRBJ2-7; 7 nucleotides agree with TRBD1. V lost 7 bases and J lost 6; bases outside the gene matches: 5. The CDR3 is 12 amino acids. Germline V lookup: CDR1 KGHDR, CDR2 SFDVKD.

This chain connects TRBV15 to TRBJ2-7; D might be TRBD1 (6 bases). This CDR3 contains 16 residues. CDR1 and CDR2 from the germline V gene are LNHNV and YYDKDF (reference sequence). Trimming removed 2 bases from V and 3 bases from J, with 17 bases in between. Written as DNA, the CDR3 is TGTGCCACCAGCAGAATTAGGGACATGGCACACTACGAGCAGTACTTC. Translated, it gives CATSRIRDMAHYEQYF.

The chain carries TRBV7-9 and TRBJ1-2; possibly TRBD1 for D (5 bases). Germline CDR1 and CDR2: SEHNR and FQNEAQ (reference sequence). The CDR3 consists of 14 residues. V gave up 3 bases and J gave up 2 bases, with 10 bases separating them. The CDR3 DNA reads TGTGCCAGCAGCTTTGGAGGGGCGAACTATGGCTACACCTTC. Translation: CASSFGGANYGYTF.